The clone carrying this TCR beta chain came up a few times. This CDR3 contains 14 residues. The germline V gene encodes CDR1 MNHEY and CDR2 SVGAGI. The trim removed 5 bases at V and 4 bases at J, leaving 3 bases unmatched. This sample was included in a study of blood T cell repertoires in COVID-19. At the level of the study: Samples taken during acute and convalescent COVID-19 were collected in the United States, Italy and Spain. From T cells, B-cell-depleted T cells, or PBMCs came the material, which was cDNA or gDNA.

Followed over time, Seattle patients had been enrolled while infection was active. In the original processing: Counts of nucleated cells, estimated from reference gene primer amplification, were obtained. Assay: immunoSEQ multiplex PCR; the TCRdb copy retains only in-frame clones and omits some. V, J and clone size reflect that table, while D and trimming were determined from the DNA. The data hold 250,000 to 300,000 clones, with more than 70% observed a single time. The specimen was peripheral blood. This chain links TRBV6-5 with TRBJ2-7, with 12 bases aligning to TRBD2. The sequence was collected from a woman in her 30s with COVID-19, enrolled during active disease. The CDR3: CASSRTSGVYEQYF. As DNA, the CDR3 is TGTGCCAGCAGTCGGACTAGCGGGGTTTACGAGCAGTACTTC.